The 22 T cell receptor beta chains below were found in one sample sequenced in a study of radiation and T cells in renal cell carcinoma. The time point was: baseline pretreatment blood. Sample treatment: 15 Gy SBRT to primary tumor, nephrectomy 4 weeks later. Data came from immunoSEQ multiplex PCR; TCRdb stores just in-frame clones and leaves some out. The repertoire includes nearly 50,000 clones, about 83% of them detected once, and 25% to 35% sits in the top ten. The sequences come from blood, collected from a patient whose treatment included radiotherapy and nephrectomy. These receptors were obtained from a woman in her 70s with renal cell carcinoma.

The chain recombines TRBV21-1 with TRBJ1-6. TRBV21-1 represents a pseudogene. This CDR3 spans 18 amino acids. The CDR3 nucleotides are TGTGCCAGCAGCAAAGTAGGGACCGCGAGCTCCTATAATTCACCCCTCCACTTT. It specifies CASSKVGTASSYNSPLHF.

This chain links TRBV7-2 with TRBJ1-1; D is uncertain. V lost 1 base to trimming and J lost 1 base, with 10 bases between them. Germline V gives CDR1 SGHTA, CDR2 FQGNSA. This CDR3 has 15 residues. The CDR3 is CASSLEAHGNTEAFF. Written as DNA, the CDR3 is TGTGCCAGCAGCTTAGAGGCACATGGGAACACTGAAGCTTTCTTT.

The gene calls are TRBV4-1 and TRBJ1-5; D gene unclear. There are 16 residues in the CDR3. V was cut by 0 bases and J by 6 bases, with 15 bases left in between. Germline-derived CDR1 and CDR2 are MGHRA and YSYEKL. The CDR3 sequence is CASSQDFGVPTQPQHF. Written as DNA, the CDR3 is TGCGCCAGCAGCCAAGATTTCGGGGTACCCACTCAGCCCCAGCATTTT.

This rearrangement joins TRBV7-9 to TRBJ2-3; 7 nucleotides match TRBD2. Germline V gene lookup returns CDR1 SEHNR and CDR2 FQNEAQ (reference sequence). This CDR3 spans 13 amino acids. After removal of 7 bases from V and 7 bases from J, the junction contained 8 bases not matched to a gene. CDR3 coding DNA: TGTGCCAGCACTCGGGGGGAGGGTAATACGCAGTATTTT. Translating gives CASTRGEGNTQYF.

CDR3 sequence: CASSKEQTGGYSNQPQHF. In DNA form, the CDR3 reads TGTGCCAGCAGCAAAGAACAAACAGGGGGCTATAGCAATCAGCCCCAGCATTTT. The chain couples TRBV2 to TRBJ1-5, with 9 bases lining up with TRBD1. The germline V gene has CDR1 SNHLY and CDR2 FYNNEI. V dropped 6 bases and J dropped 0; count of bases not matched to a gene: 12. This CDR3 spans 18 amino acids.

This chain links TRBV5-5 with TRBJ1-2; a weak D match, TRBD1 (5 bases). Germline V gene lookup returns CDR1 SGHKS and CDR2 YYEKEE (reference sequence). Trimming shortened V by 0 bases and J by 5 bases, and 14 bases separated the two germline ends. This CDR3 spans 15 amino acids. The CDR3 DNA reads as TGTGCCAGCAGCTTGGGCGTAGGGGTAGGATATGGCTACACCTTC. The encoded protein is CASSLGVGVGYGYTF.

The chain links TRBV9 to TRBJ2-5; D is uncertain. Germline values: CDR1 SGDLS, CDR2 YYNGEE. V was clipped by 7 bases and J by 2 bases, with 9 bases between them. There are 12 residues in the CDR3. The CDR3 region has the DNA TGTGCCAGCTCGGCTACGCAAGAGACCCAGTACTTC. Protein sequence: CASSATQETQYF.

This clone has just one count. The chain recombines TRBV6-1 with TRBJ2-1; D not certain. The CDR3 is 14 residues long. Germline CDR1 and CDR2: MNHNS and SASEGT. The V and J ends lost 0 bases and 3 bases respectively, with 6 bases between them. The CDR3 reads CASSEAGGYNEQFF. The DNA of the CDR3 is TGTGCCAGCAGTGAAGCGGGTGGCTACAATGAGCAGTTCTTC.

This chain links TRBV19 with TRBJ2-5; 7 nucleotides agree with TRBD2. This CDR3 has 15 amino acids. The V gene's germline CDR1 is LNHDA and CDR2 SQIVND (reference sequence). Trimming removed 6 bases from V and 4 bases from J; junction bases left unmatched: 11. The DNA for the CDR3 is TGTGCCAGTAGCCTCGGGGCGGGGGTCGGAGAGACCCAGTACTTC. Protein: CASSLGAGVGETQYF.

The genes are TRBV5-1 and TRBJ2-1; D possibly corresponds to TRBD2 (6 bases). V was shortened by 7 bases and J by 4 bases, with 15 bases between the two germline ends. The CDR3 covers 14 residues. Germline lookup yields CDR1 SGHRS and CDR2 YFSETQ. CDR3 sequence: CASARDLTYNEQFF. Here the CDR3 DNA reads TGCGCCAGCGCTCGGGACTTAACTTACAATGAGCAGTTCTTC.

This clone was found once. This chain joins TRBV7-2 and TRBJ1-3; D uncertain. Trimming shortened V by 5 bases and J by 1 base, and 3 bases separated the two germline ends. The CDR3 consists of 12 residues. Looked up from germline, CDR1 is SGHTA and CDR2 is FQGNSA. CDR3 coding DNA: TGTGCCAGCAGCGGATCTGGAAACACCATATATTTT. Amino acids: CASSGSGNTIYF. Filled out from reference TRBV7-2 and TRBJ1-3, the complete variable domain reads GAGVSQSPSNKVTEKGKDVELRCDPISGHTALYWYRQSLGQGLEFLIYFQGNSAPDKSGLPSDRFSAERTGGSVSTLTIQRTQQEDSAVYLCASSGSGNTIYFGEGSWLTVV.

This clone was seen just once. V usage is TRBV18 and J usage is TRBJ2-7; D tentatively reads TRBD1 or TRBD2 (5 bases each). The V end lost 3 bases, the J end lost 3 bases, and 12 bases lay between the germline ends. The CDR3 extends over 14 amino acids. Germline V gives CDR1 KGHSH, CDR2 LQKENI. The CDR3 sequence is CASSPQGRGYEQYF. In DNA, the CDR3 is TGTGCCAGCTCACCGCAGGGTCGGGGCTACGAGCAGTACTTC.

Written as DNA, the CDR3 is TGTGCCAGCAGTGGGGGACTAGCAGACTACAATGAGCAGTTCTTC. The encoded protein is CASSGGLADYNEQFF. The V call is TRBV2, the J call TRBJ2-1; 9 positions agree with TRBD2. Per germline, CDR1 SNHLY and CDR2 FYNNEI. The CDR3 runs to 15 residues. Trimming removed 4 bases from V and 3 bases from J; junction bases left unmatched: 4.

The DNA for the CDR3 is TGCGCCAGCAGCTACCTGACAGGAGCTGGCCGGGAGCAGTACTTC. Amino acid sequence: CASSYLTGAGREQYF. The chain carries TRBV5-1 and TRBJ2-7; a weak D match, TRBD1 (6 bases). V shed 3 bases and J shed 7 bases, with 20 bases lying between them. CDR1 and CDR2 from the germline V gene are SGHRS and YFSETQ. The CDR3 extends over 15 amino acids.

The chain uses TRBV28 and TRBJ2-7; 9 bases are a match to TRBD1. CDR3 length: 14 residues. With 10 bases clipped from V and 2 bases from J, the junction kept 9 bases outside the gene matches. Looked up from germline, CDR1 is MDHEN and CDR2 is SYDVKM. The CDR3 DNA is TGTGCCACCAAAGGTTGGACAGGGGCCTACGAGCAGTACTTC. It yields the protein CATKGWTGAYEQYF.

In its sample, this clone was seen once. The genes are TRBV19 and TRBJ2-5; TRBD1 matches at 8 bases. Germline assignment: CDR1 LNHDA and CDR2 SQIVND (reference sequence). V lost 2 bases, J lost 5 bases, and 7 bases stayed unmatched. CDR3 size: 15 residues. The DNA of the CDR3 is TGTGCCAGTAGTATACGAGGACAGGGAAGGGAGACCCAGTACTTC. Its translation is CASSIRGQGRETQYF.

J is TRBJ2-2 and V is TRBV2, with TRBD1 as a possible D gene (7 bases). This CDR3 has 14 residues. Germline V CDR1 and CDR2: SNHLY, FYNNEI. V dropped 6 bases and J dropped 5 bases, with 13 bases sitting between them. CDR3 DNA: TGTGCCAGCAGGGGGGGACAGAGGACCGGGGAGCTGTTTTTT. Translating it yields CASRGGQRTGELFF.

V is TRBV5-1 and J is TRBJ1-3; 7 bases are a match to TRBD1. This CDR3 contains 16 residues. The junction had 3 bases not matched to a gene; V was cut back by 0 bases and J by 0 bases. Germline CDR1 SGHRS, CDR2 YFSETQ. CDR3 sequence reads: CASSLAGQLSGNTIYF. CDR3 nucleotide sequence: TGCGCCAGCAGCTTGGCGGGACAGCTCTCTGGAAACACCATATATTTT.

The chain uses TRBV21-1 and TRBJ2-5; the tabulated D call, TRBD2, remains unverified against the DNA. TRBV21-1 counts as a pseudogene. The CDR3 runs 15 residues. In nucleotides, the CDR3 is TGTGCCAGCAGCGAAGAAAGCATTCTGCAAGAGACCCAGTACTTC. Translated, it gives CASSEESILQETQYF.

This clone was recorded only once. The rearrangement links TRBV7-8 to TRBJ2-5; D remains unclear. Germline CDR1 SGHVS, CDR2 FQNEAQ. V was clipped by 8 bases and J by 5 bases, with 9 bases between them. The CDR3 has 11 amino acids. This CDR3 reads CASRLGETQYF. In nucleotides, the CDR3 is TGTGCCAGCCGGCTGGGGGAGACCCAGTACTTC.

This clone has only one observation. V gene TRBV6-5 combines with J gene TRBJ2-7, with 10 bases fitting TRBD2. The CDR3 consists of 14 residues. Trimming cost V 8 bases and J 4 bases; bases outside gene matches: 8. Per the germline V gene, CDR1 is MNHEY and CDR2 is SVGAGI. The CDR3 nucleotides are TGTGCCAGCGGGGGTAGCGGGGGGCTATACGAGCAGTACTTC. Its translation is CASGGSGGLYEQYF.

This chain joins TRBV18 and TRBJ2-7; D is uncertain. The germline gives CDR1 KGHSH, CDR2 LQKENI. The CDR3 extends over 15 amino acids. V was clipped by 3 bases and J by 6 bases, with 18 bases between them. The CDR3: CASSPPFGSPLEQYF. The DNA of the CDR3 is TGTGCCAGCTCACCCCCCTTCGGCTCTCCCCTCGAGCAGTACTTC.